This T cell receptor (beta chain) was found in a study of T cell changes during pregnancy in multiple sclerosis. Using immunoSEQ multiplex PCR, the repertoire was profiled, and TCRdb retains in-frame clones only, with some absent. The sample has tens of thousands of clones, 94% seen once; the top ten hold more than 0.12%. The ends lost 4 bases at V and 0 bases at J; junction bases unmatched: 9. CDR1 SGDLS and CDR2 YYNGEE come from the germline V gene. This CDR3 is 18 amino acids long. This clonotype was obtained from a female donor with multiple sclerosis, enrolled in a pregnancy study. The chain uses TRBV9 and TRBJ2-6, with 8 bases matching TRBD1. This specimen consisted of CD4+ T cells from peripheral blood mononuclear cells, obtained after pregnancy. CDR3 sequence: CASSKVGTGRSGANVLTF. The DNA of the CDR3 is TGTGCCAGCAGCAAAGTCGGGACAGGCCGCTCTGGGGCCAACGTCCTGACTTTC.